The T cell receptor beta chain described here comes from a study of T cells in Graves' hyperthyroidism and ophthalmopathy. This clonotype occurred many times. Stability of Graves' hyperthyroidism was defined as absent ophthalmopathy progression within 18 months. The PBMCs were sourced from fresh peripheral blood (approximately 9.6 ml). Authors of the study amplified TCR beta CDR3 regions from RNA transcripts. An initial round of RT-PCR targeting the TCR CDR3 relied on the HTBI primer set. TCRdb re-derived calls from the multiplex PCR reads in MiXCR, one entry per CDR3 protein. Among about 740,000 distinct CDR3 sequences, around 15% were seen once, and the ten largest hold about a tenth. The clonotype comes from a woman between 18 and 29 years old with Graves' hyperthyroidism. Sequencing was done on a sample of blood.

The DNA of the CDR3 is TGTGCCAGCAGCGCCGGGGGGGCCAGCTCTGGAAACACCATATATTTT. Protein: CASSAGGASSGNTIYF. This rearrangement joins TRBV28 to TRBJ1-3, with a weak D call TRBD1 (6 bases). Germline V gene sequence: CDR1 MDHEN, CDR2 SYDVKM. Between the trimmed V and J ends, which lost 6 bases and 0 bases, there was a span of 15 bases. This CDR3 is built from 16 residues. The complete variable domain, with remaining parts taken from reference TRBV28 and TRBJ1-3, reads DVKVTQSSRYLVKRTGEKVFLECVQDMDHENMFWYRQDPGLGLRLIYFSYDVKMKEKGDIPEGYSVSREKKERFSLILESASTNQTSMYLCASSAGGASSGNTIYFGEGSWLTVV.